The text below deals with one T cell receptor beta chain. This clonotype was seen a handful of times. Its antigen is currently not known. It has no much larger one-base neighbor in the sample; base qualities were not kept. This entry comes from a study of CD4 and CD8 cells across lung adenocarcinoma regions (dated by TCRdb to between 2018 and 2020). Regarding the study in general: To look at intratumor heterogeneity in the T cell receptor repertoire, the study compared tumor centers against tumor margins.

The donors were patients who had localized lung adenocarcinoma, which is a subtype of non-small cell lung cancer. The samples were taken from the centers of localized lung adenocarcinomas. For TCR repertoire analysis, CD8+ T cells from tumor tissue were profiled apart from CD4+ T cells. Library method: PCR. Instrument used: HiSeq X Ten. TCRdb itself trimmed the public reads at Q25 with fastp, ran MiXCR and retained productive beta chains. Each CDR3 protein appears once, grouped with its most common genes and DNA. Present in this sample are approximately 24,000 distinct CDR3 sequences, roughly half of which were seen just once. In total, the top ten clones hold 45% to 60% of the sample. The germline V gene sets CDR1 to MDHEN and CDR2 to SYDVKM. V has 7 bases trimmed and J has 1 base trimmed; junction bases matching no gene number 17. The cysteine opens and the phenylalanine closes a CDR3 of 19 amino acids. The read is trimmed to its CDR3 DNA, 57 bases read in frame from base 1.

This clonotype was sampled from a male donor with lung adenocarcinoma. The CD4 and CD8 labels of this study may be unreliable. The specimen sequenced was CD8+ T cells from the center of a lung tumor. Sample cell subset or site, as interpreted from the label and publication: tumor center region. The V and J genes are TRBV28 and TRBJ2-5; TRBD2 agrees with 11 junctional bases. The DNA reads TGTGCCAGCAACACGTGGGTAGCGGGAGGGCCCAAGGGCCAAGAGACCCAGTACTTC. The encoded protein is CASNTWVAGGPKGQETQYF.